This T cell receptor (beta chain) was profiled in a study of T-cell memory formation after mild COVID-19. A note on this clonotype: What it recognizes is unknown.

Via MiXCR, TCRdb re-called the 5' RACE reads, giving one row per CDR3 protein. The data show fewer than 500,000 distinct CDR3 sequences, approximately 25% seen once. Overall study results and limits: Clones that contracted from day 15 to 85 were balanced CD4/CD8, while later expanders leaned CD4+.

Germline values: CDR1 DFQATT, CDR2 SNEGSKA (reference sequence). The CDR3 loop spans 15 amino acids. V was pared by 3 bases and J by 5 bases, with 14 bases between. Sequenced material: PBMCs or a T cell subset sorted from them (not recorded which). This clonotype originated in an adult woman who had mild COVID-19 (a few samples of this study predate the infection). Cell type and time point are not known. The J gene is TRBJ1-6, the V gene TRBV20-1, with D maybe TRBD1 (6 bases). The CDR3 DNA reads as TGCAGTGCTAGTGTGGGGGCCCGCGATAATTCACCCCTCCACTTT. This encodes CSASVGARDNSPLHF.